This passage covers 15 T cell receptor beta chains from one sample sequenced in a study of blood T cell repertoires in COVID-19. TCRdb's table, derived via immunoSEQ multiplex PCR, lists solely in-frame clones and lacks some. The sample carries roughly 80,000 clones, around 88% recorded once. The sequencing input was peripheral blood. The receptors here all came from a woman of 80 years or more with active or convalescent COVID-19.

This clone appeared a single time. This chain uses TRBV19 with TRBJ2-7; 7 nucleotides line up with TRBD1. Germline CDR1 is LNHDA and CDR2 is SQIVND (reference sequence). The J segment lost 3 bases and the V segment lost 6 bases, leaving 11 bases of the junction unmatched. The CDR3 sequence is 15 residues long. CDR3 nucleotides: TGTGCCAGTAGCTCAGGGGGTCCCTACGGCTACGAGCAGTACTTC. Amino acid sequence: CASSSGGPYGYEQYF.

The J gene is TRBJ2-7, the V gene TRBV28, with D perhaps matching TRBD2 (6 bases). V was cut by 3 bases and J by 3 bases, with 12 bases left in between. The germline V gene encodes CDR1 MDHEN and CDR2 SYDVKM. This CDR3 region has 14 residues. CDR3 in DNA: TGTGCCAGCAGTTTGGCGGGACGGAACTACGAGCAGTACTTC. Translation gives CASSLAGRNYEQYF.

The chain links TRBV18 to TRBJ2-6, with TRBD1 identical over 7 bases. In germline, CDR1 is KGHSH, CDR2 LQKENI. CDR3 length equals 20 residues. The V segment lost 1 base and the J segment 0 bases; nucleotides outside the gene matches: 12. CDR3 loop: CASSPLLTGVGSSGANVLTF. The CDR3 bases are TGTGCCAGCTCACCACTCTTAACAGGGGTTGGGTCCTCTGGGGCCAACGTCCTGACTTTC.

The chain joins TRBV24-1 to TRBJ1-1, with 7 bases that match TRBD1. V lost 3 bases to trimming and J lost 4 bases; unmatched junction nucleotides: 7. CDR1 KGHDR and CDR2 SFDVKD come from the germline V gene. This CDR3 is 15 amino acids long. The CDR3 reads CATSDNSRGTTEAFF. The CDR3, as DNA: TGTGCCACCAGTGATAATTCCAGGGGGACCACTGAAGCTTTCTTT.

The rearrangement joins TRBV28 to TRBJ2-3; 7 positions match TRBD2. J was trimmed by 4 bases and V by 2 bases; bases with no gene match: 9. Germline CDR1 and CDR2: MDHEN and SYDVKM. The CDR3 totals 16 residues. CDR3 coding DNA: TGTGCCAGCAGTTTAGGGGCGGGAGTCGAGCCAGATACGCAGTATTTT. It is translated as CASSLGAGVEPDTQYF.

The chain couples TRBV7-2 to TRBJ1-2; weak D call: TRBD1 (5 bases). Germline V lookup: CDR1 SGHTA, CDR2 FQGNSA. The CDR3 runs 16 residues. The V gene lost 0 bases and the J gene lost 5 bases, with 16 bases spanning the gap. The CDR3 reads CASSLAEGQKLYGYTF. The CDR3 region has the DNA TGTGCCAGCAGCTTAGCGGAGGGGCAGAAGCTTTATGGCTACACCTTC.

The chain has TRBV10-3 and TRBJ2-5; tentative D call: TRBD2 (6 bases). Germline values: CDR1 ENHRY, CDR2 SYGVKD. V lost 10 bases and J 2 bases, leaving 17 bases between the germline ends. The CDR3 is 14 amino acids. The CDR3 region is CATGTTSSQETQYF. The CDR3 DNA follows: TGTGCCACCGGGACGACTAGTAGTCAAGAGACCCAGTACTTC.

This clone was detected only a few times. The chain has TRBV5-1 and TRBJ2-1; possibly TRBD2 for D (5 bases). Germline CDR1 SGHRS, CDR2 YFSETQ. V gave up 4 bases and J gave up 9 bases, with 17 bases separating them. The CDR3 extends over 14 amino acids. The CDR3 is CASSGRSGGGEQFF. CDR3 bases: TGCGCCAGCAGCGGGCGTTCTGGAGGAGGTGAGCAGTTCTTC.

The chain has TRBV7-2 and TRBJ2-3; TRBD1 agrees at 9 bases. The CDR3 has 16 residues. Looked up from germline, CDR1 is SGHTA and CDR2 is FQGNSA. Unmatched junction bases numbered 10, after V lost 3 bases and J lost 6 bases. In DNA, the CDR3 is TGTGCCAGCAGCTTGGGGACAGGGCGGTCTTCCGATACGCAGTATTTT. It translates to CASSLGTGRSSDTQYF.

This clone showed up just a few times. The chain couples TRBV10-1 to TRBJ1-2; no clear D. With 3 bases removed from V and 3 bases from J, the gap between germline ends came to 8 bases. Germline values: CDR1 WNHNN, CDR2 SYGVQD (reference sequence). This CDR3 has 13 residues. CDR3 region: CASSDRRDYGYTF. The CDR3 DNA follows: TGCGCCAGCAGTGATCGGAGGGACTATGGCTACACCTTC.

The rearrangement joins TRBV10-3 to TRBJ1-1; D remains ambiguous. The CDR3 extends over 13 amino acids. V gave up 5 bases and J gave up 3 bases, with 10 bases separating them. Germline loops: CDR1 ENHRY, CDR2 SYGVKD. The CDR3 protein is CAISQRTDTEAFF. In DNA form, the CDR3 reads TGTGCCATCAGTCAGCGGACGGACACTGAAGCTTTCTTT.

The V call is TRBV7-2, the J call TRBJ2-7; D may be TRBD1 (5 bases). Per germline, CDR1 SGHTA and CDR2 FQGNSA. There are 14 residues in the CDR3. The V gene lost 1 base and the J gene lost 4 bases, with 11 bases spanning the gap. The DNA of the CDR3 is TGTGCCAGCAGCTTAGTGGGCAGGGAATACGAGCAGTACTTC. Amino acid sequence: CASSLVGREYEQYF.

V is TRBV18 and J is TRBJ2-4; TRBD1 matches 7 bases. The germline V gene has CDR1 KGHSH and CDR2 LQKENI. This CDR3 is built from 15 residues. V lost 1 base to trimming and J lost 6 bases; unmatched junction nucleotides: 6. This chain's CDR3 is CASSPQGAPGNIQYF. The CDR3 DNA is TGTGCCAGCTCACCACAGGGGGCGCCCGGAAACATTCAGTACTTC.

The chain couples TRBV5-1 to TRBJ1-1, with 7 bases lining up with TRBD1. Germline loops: CDR1 SGHRS, CDR2 YFSETQ. The V segment lost 2 bases and the J segment 6 bases; nucleotides outside the gene matches: 4. The length of the CDR3 is 13 residues. In DNA, the CDR3 is TGCGCCAGCAGCTTTACAGGGGTGTCTGAAGCTTTCTTT. Translating it yields CASSFTGVSEAFF.

V and J are TRBV5-1 and TRBJ1-2, with 8 bases fitting TRBD1. Unmatched junction bases numbered 7, after V lost 4 bases and J lost 5 bases. The CDR3 runs to 14 residues. Looked up from germline, CDR1 is SGHRS and CDR2 is YFSETQ. The DNA for the CDR3 is TGCGCCAGCAGCGGAACAGGGGGGGAATATGGCTACACCTTC. Translation gives CASSGTGGEYGYTF.